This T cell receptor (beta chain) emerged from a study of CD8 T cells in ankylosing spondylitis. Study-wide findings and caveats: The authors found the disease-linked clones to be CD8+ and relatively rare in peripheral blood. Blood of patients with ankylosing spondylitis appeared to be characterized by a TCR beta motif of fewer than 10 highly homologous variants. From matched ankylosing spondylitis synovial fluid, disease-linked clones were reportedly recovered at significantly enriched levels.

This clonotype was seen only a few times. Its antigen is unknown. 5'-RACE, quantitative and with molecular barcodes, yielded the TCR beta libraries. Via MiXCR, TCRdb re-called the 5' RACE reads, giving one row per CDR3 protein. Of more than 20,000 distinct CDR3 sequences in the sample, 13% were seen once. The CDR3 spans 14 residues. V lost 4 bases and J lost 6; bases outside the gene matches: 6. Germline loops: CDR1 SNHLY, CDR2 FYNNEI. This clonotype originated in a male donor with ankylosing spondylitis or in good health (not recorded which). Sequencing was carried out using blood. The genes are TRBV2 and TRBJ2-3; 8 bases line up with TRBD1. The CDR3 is CASSVDRAVDTQYF. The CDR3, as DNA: TGTGCCAGCAGTGTGGACAGGGCCGTCGATACGCAGTATTTT.